The present T cell receptor beta chain was sequenced within a study of CD8 T cells in Susac syndrome. Concerning this clonotype: Its antigen is unidentified. The DNA is omitted, as the CDR3 cannot be located on it reliably, and the CDR3 follows TCRdb's listing.

The study, taken as a whole, reports: It was in TEMRA cells and active patients that Susac CD8+ clonal expansion peaked.

The CDR3 is 16 amino acids in total, end residues counted. The RNA input was roughly 0.45 to 1 ug, and it was reverse transcribed with random hexamers. TCRdb called the immunoSEQ multiplex PCR reads again in MiXCR, with one record for every CDR3 protein. Of some 200,000 distinct CDR3 sequences in the sample, around 93% were seen once. The sequence came from a human donor with Susac syndrome. The rearrangement links TRBV21-1 to TRBJ2-3; TRBD1 is the table's D call, not checked against the DNA. TRBV21-1 is shown as a pseudogene. The sequenced material came from CD8+ T cells from PBMCs. The CDR3 is CASSKVGRGASGTQYF.